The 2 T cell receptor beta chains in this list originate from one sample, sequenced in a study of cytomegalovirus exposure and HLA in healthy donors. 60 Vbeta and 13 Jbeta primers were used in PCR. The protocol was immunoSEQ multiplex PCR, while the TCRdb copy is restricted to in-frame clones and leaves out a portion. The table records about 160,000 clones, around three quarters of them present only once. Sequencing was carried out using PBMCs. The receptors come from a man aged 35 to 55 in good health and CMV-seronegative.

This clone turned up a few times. This chain's CDR3 is CASISGGYEQYF. For the CDR3, the DNA is TGTGCCAGCATTTCGGGAGGCTACGAGCAGTACTTC. The chain carries TRBV28 and TRBJ2-7; 7 nucleotides match TRBD2. The CDR3 runs 12 residues. Trimming removed 7 bases from V and 3 bases from J; junction bases left unmatched: 3. Germline CDR1 reads MDHEN; CDR2 reads SYDVKM.

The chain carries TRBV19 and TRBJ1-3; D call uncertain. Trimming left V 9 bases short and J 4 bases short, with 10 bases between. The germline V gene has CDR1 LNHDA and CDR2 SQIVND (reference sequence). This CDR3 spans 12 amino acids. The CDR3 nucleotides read TGTGCCAGCCAGTCTGCCGGAAACACCATATATTTT. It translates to CASQSAGNTIYF. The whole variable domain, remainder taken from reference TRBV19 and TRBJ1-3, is DGGITQSPKYLFRKEGQNVTLSCEQNLNHDAMYWYRQDPGQGLRLIYYSQIVNDFQKGDIAEGYSVSREKKESFPLTVTSAQKNPTAFYLCASQSAGNTIYFGEGSWLTVV.